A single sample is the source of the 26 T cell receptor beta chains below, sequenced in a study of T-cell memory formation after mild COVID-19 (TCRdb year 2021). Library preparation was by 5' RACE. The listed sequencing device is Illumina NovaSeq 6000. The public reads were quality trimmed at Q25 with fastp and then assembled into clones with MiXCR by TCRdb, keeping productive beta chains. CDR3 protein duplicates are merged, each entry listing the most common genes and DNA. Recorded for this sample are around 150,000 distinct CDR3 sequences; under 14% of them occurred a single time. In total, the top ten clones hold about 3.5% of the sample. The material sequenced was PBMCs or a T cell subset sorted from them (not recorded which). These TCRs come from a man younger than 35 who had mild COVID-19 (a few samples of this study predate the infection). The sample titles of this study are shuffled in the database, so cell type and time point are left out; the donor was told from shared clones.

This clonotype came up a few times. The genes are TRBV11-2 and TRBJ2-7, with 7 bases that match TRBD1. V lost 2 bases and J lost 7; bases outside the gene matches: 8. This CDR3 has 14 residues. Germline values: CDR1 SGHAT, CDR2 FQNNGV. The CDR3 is CASSLYTGVGEQYV. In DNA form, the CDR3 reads TGTGCCAGCAGCTTATACACAGGGGTTGGTGAGCAGTACGTC.

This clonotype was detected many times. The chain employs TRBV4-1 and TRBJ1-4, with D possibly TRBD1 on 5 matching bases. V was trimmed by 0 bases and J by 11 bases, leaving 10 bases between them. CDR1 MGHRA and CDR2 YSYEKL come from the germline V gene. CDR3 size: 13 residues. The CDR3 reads CASSQDREGKLFF. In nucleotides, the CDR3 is TGCGCCAGCAGCCAAGACAGGGAGGGCAAACTGTTTTTT.

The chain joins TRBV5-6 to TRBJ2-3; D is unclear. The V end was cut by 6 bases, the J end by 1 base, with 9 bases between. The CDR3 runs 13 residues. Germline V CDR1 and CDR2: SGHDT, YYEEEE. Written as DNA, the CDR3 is TGTGCCAGCAACCAGCGTGGCACAGATACGCAGTATTTT. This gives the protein CASNQRGTDTQYF.

The CDR3 coding sequence is TGCGCCAGCAGCTTGGGACGCCAAGAGACCCAGTACTTC. The encoded protein is CASSLGRQETQYF. The chain uses TRBV5-1 and TRBJ2-5, with unresolved D. The length of the CDR3 is 13 residues. Trimming took off 0 bases at V and 1 base at J, with 4 bases between the two ends. Germline assignment: CDR1 SGHRS and CDR2 YFSETQ.

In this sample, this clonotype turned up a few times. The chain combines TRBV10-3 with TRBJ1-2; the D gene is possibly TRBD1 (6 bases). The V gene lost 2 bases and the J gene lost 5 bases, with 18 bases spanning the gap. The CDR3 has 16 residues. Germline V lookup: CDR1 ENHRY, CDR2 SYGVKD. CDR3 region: CAISEGRDTPKYGYTF. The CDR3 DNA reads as TGTGCCATCAGTGAGGGTCGGGACACCCCCAAGTATGGCTACACCTTC.

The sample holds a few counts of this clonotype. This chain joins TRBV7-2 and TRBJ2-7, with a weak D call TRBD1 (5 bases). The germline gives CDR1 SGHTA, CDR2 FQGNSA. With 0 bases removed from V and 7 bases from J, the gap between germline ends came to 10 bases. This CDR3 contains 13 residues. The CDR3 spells CASSLARHREQYF. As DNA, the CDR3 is TGTGCCAGCAGCTTAGCGCGGCACAGGGAGCAGTACTTC.

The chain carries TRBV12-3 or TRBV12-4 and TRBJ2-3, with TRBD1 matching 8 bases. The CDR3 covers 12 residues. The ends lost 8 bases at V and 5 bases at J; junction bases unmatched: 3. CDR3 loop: CASRRGQDTQYF. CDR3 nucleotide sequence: TGTGCCAGCCGCAGGGGGCAAGATACGCAGTATTTT.

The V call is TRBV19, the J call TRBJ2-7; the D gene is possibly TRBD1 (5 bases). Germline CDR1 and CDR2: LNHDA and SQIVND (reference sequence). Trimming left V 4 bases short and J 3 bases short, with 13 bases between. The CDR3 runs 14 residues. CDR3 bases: TGTGCCAGTAGTAGTGATCAGGGTCACTACGAGCAGTACTTC. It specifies CASSSDQGHYEQYF.

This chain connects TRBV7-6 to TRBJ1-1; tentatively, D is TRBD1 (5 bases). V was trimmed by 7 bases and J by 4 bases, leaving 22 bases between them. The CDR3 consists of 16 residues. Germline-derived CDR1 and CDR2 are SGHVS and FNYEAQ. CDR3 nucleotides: TGTGCCAGCATCTCCCTAACCGGGACGCGAGGCACTGAAGCTTTCTTT. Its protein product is CASISLTGTRGTEAFF.

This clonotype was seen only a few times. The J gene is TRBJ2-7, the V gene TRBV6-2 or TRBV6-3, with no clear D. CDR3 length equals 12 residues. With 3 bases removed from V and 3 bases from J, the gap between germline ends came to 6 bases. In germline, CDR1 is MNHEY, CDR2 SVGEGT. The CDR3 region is CASSYNDYEQYF. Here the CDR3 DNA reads TGTGCCAGCAGTTATAACGACTACGAGCAGTACTTC.

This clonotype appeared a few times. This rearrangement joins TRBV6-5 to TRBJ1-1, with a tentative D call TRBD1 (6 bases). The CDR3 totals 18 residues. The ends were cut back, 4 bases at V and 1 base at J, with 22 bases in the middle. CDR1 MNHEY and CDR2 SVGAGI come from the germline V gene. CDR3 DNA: TGTGCCAGCAGTTTGTCGGGGGGCGCCATGGTGGGGAACACTGAAGCTTTCTTT. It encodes CASSLSGGAMVGNTEAFF.

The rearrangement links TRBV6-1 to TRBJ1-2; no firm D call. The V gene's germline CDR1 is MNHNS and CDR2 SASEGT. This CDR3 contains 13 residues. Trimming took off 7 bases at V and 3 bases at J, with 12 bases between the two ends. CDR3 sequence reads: CASKRVGDYGYTF. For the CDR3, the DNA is TGTGCCAGCAAGAGGGTTGGGGACTATGGCTACACCTTC.

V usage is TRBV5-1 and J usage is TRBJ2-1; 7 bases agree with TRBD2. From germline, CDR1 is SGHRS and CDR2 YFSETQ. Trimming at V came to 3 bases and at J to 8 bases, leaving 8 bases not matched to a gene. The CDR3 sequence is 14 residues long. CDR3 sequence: CASSSAGVVYEQFF. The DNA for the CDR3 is TGCGCCAGCAGCTCTGCGGGGGTGGTCTATGAGCAGTTCTTC.

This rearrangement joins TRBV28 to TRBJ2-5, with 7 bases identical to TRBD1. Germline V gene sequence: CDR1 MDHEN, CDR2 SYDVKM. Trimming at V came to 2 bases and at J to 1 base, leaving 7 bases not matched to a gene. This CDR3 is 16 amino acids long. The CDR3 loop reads CASSLGVGTAQETQYF. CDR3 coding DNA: TGTGCCAGCAGTTTAGGAGTGGGGACAGCCCAAGAGACCCAGTACTTC.

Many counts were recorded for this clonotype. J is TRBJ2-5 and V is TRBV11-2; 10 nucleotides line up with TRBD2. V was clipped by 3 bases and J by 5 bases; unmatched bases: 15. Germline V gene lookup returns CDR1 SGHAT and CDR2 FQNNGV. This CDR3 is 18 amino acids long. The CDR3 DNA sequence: TGTGCCAGCAGCTTCGGAGAAGTAGCGGGGGGCCAGGGGGAGACCCAGTACTTC. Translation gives CASSFGEVAGGQGETQYF.

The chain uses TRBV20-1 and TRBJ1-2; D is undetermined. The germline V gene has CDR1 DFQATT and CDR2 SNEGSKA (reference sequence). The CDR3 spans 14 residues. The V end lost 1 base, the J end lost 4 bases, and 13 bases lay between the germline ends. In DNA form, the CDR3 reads TGCAGTGCTAGAGTCCCCGGACGGACCTATGGCTACACCTTC. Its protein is CSARVPGRTYGYTF.

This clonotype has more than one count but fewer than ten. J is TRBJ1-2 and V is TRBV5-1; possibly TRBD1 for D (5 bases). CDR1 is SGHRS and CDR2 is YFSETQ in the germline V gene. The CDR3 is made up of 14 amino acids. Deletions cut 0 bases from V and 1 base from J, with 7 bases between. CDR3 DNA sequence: TGCGCCAGCAGCTTGGGGGACCTTAACTATGGCTACACCTTC. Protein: CASSLGDLNYGYTF.

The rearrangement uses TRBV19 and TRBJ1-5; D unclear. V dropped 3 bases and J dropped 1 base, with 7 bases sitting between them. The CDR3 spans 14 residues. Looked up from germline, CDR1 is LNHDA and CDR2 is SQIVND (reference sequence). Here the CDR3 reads CASSILTSNQPQHF. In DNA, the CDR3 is TGTGCCAGTAGTATCTTGACAAGCAATCAGCCCCAGCATTTT. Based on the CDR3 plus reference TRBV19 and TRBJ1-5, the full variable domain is DGGITQSPKYLFRKEGQNVTLSCEQNLNHDAMYWYRQDPGQGLRLIYYSQIVNDFQKGDIAEGYSVSREKKESFPLTVTSAQKNPTAFYLCASSILTSNQPQHFGDGTRLSIL.

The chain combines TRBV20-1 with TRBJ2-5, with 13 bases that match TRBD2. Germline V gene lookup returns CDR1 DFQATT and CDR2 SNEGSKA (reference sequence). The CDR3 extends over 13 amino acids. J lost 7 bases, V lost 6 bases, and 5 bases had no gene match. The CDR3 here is CSAGLAGERTQYF. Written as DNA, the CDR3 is TGCAGTGCCGGACTAGCGGGGGAGCGGACCCAGTACTTC.

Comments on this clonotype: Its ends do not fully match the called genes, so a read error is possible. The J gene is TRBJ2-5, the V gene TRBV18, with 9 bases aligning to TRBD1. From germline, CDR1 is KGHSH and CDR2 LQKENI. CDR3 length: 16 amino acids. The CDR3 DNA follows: TGTGCCAGCTCACCACTACCGACAGGGGGATCAGAGGCCCAGTACTTC. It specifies CASSPLPTGGSEAQYF. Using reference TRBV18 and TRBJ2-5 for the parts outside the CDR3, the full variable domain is NAGVMQNPRHLVRRRGQEARLRCSPMKGHSHVYWYRQLPEEGLKFMVYLQKENIIDESGMPKERFSAEFPKEGPSILRIQQVVRGDSAAYFCASSPLPTGGSEAQYFGPGTRLLVL.

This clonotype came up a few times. Written as DNA, the CDR3 is TGCGCCAGCAGCCGAACGGGACAGAACGAAGCTTTCTTT. Translation: CASSRTGQNEAFF. V gene TRBV5-1 combines with J gene TRBJ1-1; 7 nucleotides line up with TRBD1. CDR1 is SGHRS, CDR2 YFSETQ, per germline. CDR3 length equals 13 residues. With 4 bases clipped from V and 8 bases from J, the junction kept 8 bases outside the gene matches. Drawing the rest from reference TRBV5-1 and TRBJ1-1, the complete variable domain is KAGVTQTPRYLIKTRGQQVTLSCSPISGHRSVSWYQQTPGQGLQFLFEYFSETQRNKGNFPGRFSGRQFSNSRSEMNVSTLELGDSALYLCASSRTGQNEAFFGQGTRLTVV.

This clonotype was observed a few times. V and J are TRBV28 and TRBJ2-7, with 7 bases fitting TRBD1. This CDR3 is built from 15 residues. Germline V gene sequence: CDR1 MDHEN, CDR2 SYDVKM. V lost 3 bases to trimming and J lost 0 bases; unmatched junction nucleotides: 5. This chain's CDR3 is CASSLGAGGSYEQYV. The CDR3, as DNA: TGTGCCAGCAGTTTGGGGGCAGGGGGCTCCTACGAGCAGTACGTC.

The CDR3 spells CASRAGTSPDTQYF. DNA for the CDR3: TGTGCCAGCAGGGCCGGGACTAGCCCAGATACGCAGTATTTT. The gene calls are TRBV7-3 and TRBJ2-3; 9 positions match TRBD2. Trimming took 6 bases from V and 4 from J; bases not matched to a gene: 5. Germline-derived CDR1 and CDR2 are SGHTA and FQGTGA. The CDR3 loop spans 14 amino acids.

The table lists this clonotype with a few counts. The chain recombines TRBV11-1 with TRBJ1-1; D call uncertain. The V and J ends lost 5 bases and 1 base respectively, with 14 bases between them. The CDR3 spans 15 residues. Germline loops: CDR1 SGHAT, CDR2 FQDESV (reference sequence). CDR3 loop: CASSPGGRGNTEAFF. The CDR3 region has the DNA TGTGCCAGCAGCCCAGGCGGGAGAGGGAACACTGAAGCTTTCTTT.

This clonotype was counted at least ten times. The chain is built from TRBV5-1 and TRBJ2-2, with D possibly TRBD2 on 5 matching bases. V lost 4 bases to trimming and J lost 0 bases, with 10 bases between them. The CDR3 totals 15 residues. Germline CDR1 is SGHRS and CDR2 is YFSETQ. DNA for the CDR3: TGCGCCAGCAGCATATCGGGGTCGAACACCGGGGAGCTGTTTTTT. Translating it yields CASSISGSNTGELFF.

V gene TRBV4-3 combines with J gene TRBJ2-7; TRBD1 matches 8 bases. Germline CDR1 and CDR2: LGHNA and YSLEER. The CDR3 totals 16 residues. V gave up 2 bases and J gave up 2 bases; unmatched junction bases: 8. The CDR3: CASSQRTGLSPYEQYF. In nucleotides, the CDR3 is TGCGCCAGCAGCCAAAGGACAGGGTTAAGCCCCTACGAGCAGTACTTC.